This passage covers 27 T cell receptor beta chains from one sample sequenced in a study of STAT5B mutations in CD4+ large granular lymphocyte leukemia (dated 2022 in TCRdb). To prepare the library, the immunoSEQ multiplex PCR assay was applied. Imported from immuneACCESS, the table was reduced by TCRdb to in-frame sequences with V and J called. These copies leave out some clones; in studies compared against another copy, an unresolved V gene accounts for under half, and the cause of the remainder is not known. In this sample the table shows 30,000 to 40,000 clones, over 65% of which occur a single time. Jointly, the top ten make up roughly 7.1% of the sample. Source material: CD4+ T cells from blood buffy coats. Receptors originate from a human donor in good health.

V gene TRBV9 combines with J gene TRBJ2-1, with TRBD1 matching over 9 bases. Germline V gives CDR1 SGDLS, CDR2 YYNGEE. The CDR3 spans 15 residues. The V segment lost 2 bases and the J segment 4 bases; nucleotides outside the gene matches: 4. CDR3 in amino acids: CASSVRDREYNEQFF. The CDR3 DNA reads TGTGCCAGCAGCGTCCGGGACAGGGAGTACAATGAGCAGTTCTTC.

This clone has only a few counts. V is TRBV29-1 and J is TRBJ2-7, with 7 bases identical to TRBD2. The CDR3 runs 14 residues. Germline-derived CDR1 and CDR2 are SQVTM and ANQGSEA. V lost 2 bases and J lost 6; bases outside the gene matches: 10. The CDR3 DNA reads as TGCAGCGTTGAATTTGGGGGGGGTGTCGGCGAGCAGTACTTC. Protein sequence: CSVEFGGGVGEQYF.

A single count supports this clone. This chain links TRBV5-4 with TRBJ2-7; TRBD1 might be the D (5 bases). Per germline, CDR1 SGHNT and CDR2 YYREEE (reference sequence). V was pared by 1 base and J by 0 bases, with 11 bases between. This CDR3 is 15 amino acids long. CDR3 region: CASSLWGRSSYEQYF. As DNA, the CDR3 is TGTGCCAGCAGCTTGTGGGGCAGGAGCTCCTACGAGCAGTACTTC.

V is TRBV9 and J is TRBJ2-7, with D uncertain. The CDR3 is 12 residues long. Germline CDR1 reads SGDLS; CDR2 reads YYNGEE. V lost 4 bases and J lost 2, with 7 bases in between. The CDR3 DNA sequence: TGTGCCAGCAGCCAAAACCCCTACGAGCAGTACTTC. Its protein product is CASSQNPYEQYF.

The V and J genes are TRBV9 and TRBJ2-5; D tentatively reads TRBD1 or TRBD2 (6 bases each). Between the trimmed V and J ends, which lost 3 bases and 3 bases, there was a span of 24 bases. There are 18 residues in the CDR3. Germline V gives CDR1 SGDLS, CDR2 YYNGEE. CDR3 residues: CASSALSRRRGTEETQYF. The DNA for the CDR3 is TGTGCCAGCAGCGCCTTATCGCGTCGGAGGGGGACTGAAGAGACCCAGTACTTC.

The rearrangement links TRBV23-1 to TRBJ1-3, with a tentative D call TRBD1 (5 bases). TRBV23-1 is an ORF; its function is uncertain. CDR3 length: 14 amino acids. Trimming shortened V by 8 bases and J by 3 bases, and 14 bases separated the two germline ends. The CDR3 spells CASRRWQGGNTIYF. DNA for the CDR3: TGCGCCAGCCGGAGATGGCAGGGTGGAAACACCATATATTTT.

The chain uses TRBV10-1 and TRBJ1-5, with D unresolved. V dropped 6 bases and J dropped 7 bases, with 4 bases sitting between them. Germline assignment: CDR1 WNHNN and CDR2 SYGVQD (reference sequence). This CDR3 is built from 10 residues. The CDR3 sequence is CASRGQPQHF. The DNA for the CDR3 is TGCGCCAGCAGGGGCCAGCCCCAGCATTTT.

The chain carries TRBV5-1 and TRBJ2-5, with 8 bases that match TRBD1. This CDR3 has 15 residues. Germline V CDR1 and CDR2: SGHRS, YFSETQ. V lost 4 bases, J lost 4 bases, and 9 bases stayed unmatched. CDR3 nucleotide sequence: TGCGCCAGCAGCCGGACCGCCGGGACAGGAGAGACCCAGTACTTC. Protein product: CASSRTAGTGETQYF.

This clone came up once. V and J are TRBV5-8 and TRBJ2-1, with 9 bases matching TRBD1. Germline CDR1 reads SGHTS; CDR2 reads YDEGEE. The CDR3 is made up of 15 amino acids. After removal of 4 bases from V and 5 bases from J, the junction contained 7 bases not matched to a gene. CDR3 region: CASSRTGGADNEQFF. The CDR3 DNA is TGTGCCAGCAGCAGAACAGGGGGCGCGGACAATGAGCAGTTCTTC.

This clone was detected once. The chain employs TRBV28 and TRBJ2-7; D uncertain. The CDR3 extends over 12 amino acids. The germline V gene has CDR1 MDHEN and CDR2 SYDVKM. V lost 3 bases to trimming and J lost 0 bases, with 3 bases between them. The CDR3 region is CASSLVSYEQYF. The CDR3 bases are TGTGCCAGCAGTTTGGTCTCCTACGAGCAGTACTTC.

The chain joins TRBV7-9 to TRBJ1-4, with D unclear. The CDR3 loop spans 14 amino acids. Trimming took off 3 bases at V and 0 bases at J, with 5 bases between the two ends. Germline CDR1 is SEHNR and CDR2 is FQNEAQ (reference sequence). The CDR3 nucleotides are TGTGCCAGCAGCTTGCAGGCAACTAATGAAAAACTGTTTTTT. This translates into CASSLQATNEKLFF.

This sequence joins TRBV10-2 and TRBJ2-7, with TRBD1 matching over 10 bases. V lost 3 bases to trimming and J lost 4 bases; unmatched junction nucleotides: 9. Germline CDR1 reads WSHSY; CDR2 reads SAAADI. This CDR3 comprises 16 residues. The CDR3 region is CASSDPSRDRGYEQYF. CDR3 sequence (DNA): TGCGCCAGCAGTGACCCCAGCAGGGACAGGGGTTACGAGCAGTACTTC.

The DNA for the CDR3 is TGTGCCAGCAGCTTAGCTGGGGGCGAGAAAAAACTGTTTTTT. This gives the protein CASSLAGGEKKLFF. This chain joins TRBV11-2 and TRBJ1-4; a weak D match, TRBD1 (6 bases). Germline V gene lookup returns CDR1 SGHAT and CDR2 FQNNGV. This CDR3 comprises 14 residues. V was clipped by 1 base and J by 9 bases, with 12 bases between them.

This sequence joins TRBV15 and TRBJ1-2; 9 nucleotides agree with TRBD1. The V segment lost 5 bases and the J segment 5 bases; nucleotides outside the gene matches: 0. From germline, CDR1 is LNHNV and CDR2 YYDKDF (reference sequence). This CDR3 contains 12 residues. The CDR3 coding sequence is TGTGCCACCAGCGGACAGGGGTATGGCTACACCTTC. Translating gives CATSGQGYGYTF.

The rearrangement joins TRBV4-1 to TRBJ2-3, with D possibly being TRBD2 (5 bases). The CDR3 loop spans 15 amino acids. The V gene lost 1 base and the J gene lost 2 bases, with 10 bases spanning the gap. Germline CDR1 is MGHRA and CDR2 is YSYEKL. Here the CDR3 reads CASSQGGVHTDTQYF. The CDR3, as DNA: TGCGCCAGCAGCCAAGGGGGAGTCCACACAGATACGCAGTATTTT.

A single count supports this clone. V and J are TRBV18 and TRBJ1-2; 8 positions agree with TRBD1. The junction had 11 bases not matched to a gene; V was cut back by 6 bases and J by 8 bases. This CDR3 comprises 14 residues. Germline lookup yields CDR1 KGHSH and CDR2 LQKENI. The CDR3 reads CASSFGQGVSGYTF. The CDR3, as DNA: TGTGCCAGCTCTTTTGGACAGGGCGTTTCCGGCTACACCTTC. The full variable domain, rest sourced from reference TRBV18 and TRBJ1-2, is NAGVMQNPRHLVRRRGQEARLRCSPMKGHSHVYWYRQLPEEGLKFMVYLQKENIIDESGMPKERFSAEFPKEGPSILRIQQVVRGDSAAYFCASSFGQGVSGYTFGSGTRLTVV.

The chain joins TRBV5-6 to TRBJ1-1; 9 nucleotides align to TRBD1. J was trimmed by 5 bases and V by 4 bases; bases with no gene match: 12. Germline lookup yields CDR1 SGHDT and CDR2 YYEEEE. The CDR3 is made up of 16 amino acids. CDR3 sequence: CASSRPTGGARTEAFF. CDR3 bases: TGTGCCAGCAGCCGGCCCACAGGGGGCGCCCGAACTGAAGCTTTCTTT.

The chain is built from TRBV5-1 and TRBJ2-3; 11 bases match TRBD2. V lost 7 bases and J lost 1; bases outside the gene matches: 14. Germline V lookup: CDR1 SGHRS, CDR2 YFSETQ. This CDR3 spans 18 amino acids. CDR3 coding DNA: TGCGCCAGCCACACGGCGACTAGCGGGGCCCCTGGCACAGATACGCAGTATTTT. Its translation: CASHTATSGAPGTDTQYF.

The gene calls are TRBV10-3 and TRBJ2-7, with TRBD2 as a possible D gene (5 bases). This CDR3 is built from 13 residues. Trimming removed 2 bases from V and 6 bases from J, with 11 bases in between. Germline CDR1 ENHRY, CDR2 SYGVKD. The CDR3, as DNA: TGTGCCATCAGTGAGGTAGGGAGTGGCGAGCAGTACTTC. Its protein product is CAISEVGSGEQYF.

The chain employs TRBV7-9 and TRBJ2-5, with a possible D match to TRBD2 (6 bases). Trimming removed 1 base from V and 4 bases from J, with 7 bases in between. CDR3 length: 13 amino acids. Germline CDR1 SEHNR, CDR2 FQNEAQ (reference sequence). CDR3 in DNA: TGTGCCAGCAGCTTAGTGGGAGGAGAGACCCAGTACTTC. Translation gives CASSLVGGETQYF.

This clone was detected a few times. The gene calls are TRBV6-1 and TRBJ2-7, with 15 bases aligning to TRBD2. The germline V gene has CDR1 MNHNS and CDR2 SASEGT. The CDR3 covers 15 residues. Trimming at V came to 6 bases and at J to 7 bases, leaving 7 bases not matched to a gene. The CDR3 DNA sequence: TGTGCCAGCAGCGGACTAGCGGGGGGGCCCGGAGAGCAGTACTTC. Protein sequence: CASSGLAGGPGEQYF.

This clone was picked up one time. This sequence joins TRBV2 and TRBJ2-7; D remains ambiguous. Germline V gives CDR1 SNHLY, CDR2 FYNNEI. This CDR3 has 14 amino acids. V gave up 8 bases and J gave up 0 bases, with 14 bases separating them. This CDR3 reads CASEAATDSYEQYF. As DNA, the CDR3 is TGTGCCAGCGAGGCGGCCACGGACTCCTACGAGCAGTACTTC.

This rearrangement joins TRBV27 to TRBJ2-6; D is possibly TRBD1 (8 bases). Germline V CDR1 and CDR2: MNHEY, SMNVEV (reference sequence). The ends were cut back, 5 bases at V and 1 base at J, with 15 bases in the middle. The CDR3 consists of 17 residues. The CDR3 region is CASSIYRGGSGANVLTF. Written as DNA, the CDR3 is TGTGCCAGCAGTATTTACAGGGGGGGTTCTGGGGCCAACGTCCTGACTTTC.

This sequence joins TRBV29-1 and TRBJ1-3; D not resolved. The germline V gene has CDR1 SQVTM and CDR2 ANQGSEA. Trimming stripped 3 bases from V and 1 base from J, with 4 bases between. The CDR3 contains 12 residues. The CDR3 region has the DNA TGCAGCGTTGAGCTATCTGGAAACACCATATATTTT. Translation: CSVELSGNTIYF. The full variable domain, in which reference TRBV29-1 and TRBJ1-3 provide the parts outside the CDR3, is SAVISQKPSRDICQRGTSLTIQCQVDSQVTMMFWYRQQPGQSLTLIATANQGSEATYESGFVIDKFPISRPNLTFSTLTVSNMSPEDSSIYLCSVELSGNTIYFGEGSWLTVV.

This clone was counted once. This rearrangement joins TRBV7-9 to TRBJ2-1, with a possible D match to TRBD2 (5 bases). Trimming pared 5 bases from V and 9 bases from J, leaving 20 bases between. CDR3 length equals 15 residues. Germline V gene data show CDR1 as SEHNR and CDR2 as FQNEAQ (reference sequence). The CDR3 DNA reads as TGTGCCAGCAGCCCCGGGAAAAAGACGGCCACTGAGCAGTTCTTC. This translates into CASSPGKKTATEQFF.

CDR3 sequence reads: CASSTRTSGGRETQYF. DNA for the CDR3: TGTGCCAGCAGCACGCGGACTAGCGGGGGCCGGGAGACCCAGTACTTC. The chain recombines TRBV7-8 with TRBJ2-5, with 13 bases lining up with TRBD2. Germline trimming cut 5 bases from V and 5 bases from J; bases unmatched to any gene: 8. The CDR3 sequence is 16 residues long. Germline assignment: CDR1 SGHVS and CDR2 FQNEAQ.

The chain employs TRBV5-4 and TRBJ1-1; a weak D match, TRBD1 (5 bases). Trimming shortened V by 4 bases and J by 4 bases, and 17 bases separated the two germline ends. The CDR3 is 15 amino acids. Per the germline V gene, CDR1 is SGHNT and CDR2 is YYREEE (reference sequence). CDR3 sequence reads: CASSQGPSGGTEAFF. CDR3 bases: TGTGCCAGCAGCCAGGGACCTTCAGGAGGCACTGAAGCTTTCTTT. The entire variable domain, with the rest obtained from reference TRBV5-4 and TRBJ1-1, is as follows: ETGVTQSPTHLIKTRGQQVTLRCSSQSGHNTVSWYQQALGQGPQFIFQYYREEENGRGNFPPRFSGLQFPNYSSELNVNALELDDSALYLCASSQGPSGGTEAFFGQGTRLTVV.